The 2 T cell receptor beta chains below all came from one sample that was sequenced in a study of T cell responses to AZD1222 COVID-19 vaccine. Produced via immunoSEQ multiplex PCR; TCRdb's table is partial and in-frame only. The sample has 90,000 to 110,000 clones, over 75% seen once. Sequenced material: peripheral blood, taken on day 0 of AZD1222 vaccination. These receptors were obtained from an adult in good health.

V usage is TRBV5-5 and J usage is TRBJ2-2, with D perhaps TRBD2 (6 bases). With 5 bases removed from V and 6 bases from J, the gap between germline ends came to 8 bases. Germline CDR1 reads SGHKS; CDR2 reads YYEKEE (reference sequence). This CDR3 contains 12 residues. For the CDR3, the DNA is TGTGCCAGCAGGGAGGGATCCGGGGAGCTGTTTTTT. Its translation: CASREGSGELFF.

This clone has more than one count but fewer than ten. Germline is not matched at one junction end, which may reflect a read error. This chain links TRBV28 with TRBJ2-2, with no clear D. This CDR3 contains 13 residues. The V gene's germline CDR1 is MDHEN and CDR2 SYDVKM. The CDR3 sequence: CASNPANTGELFF. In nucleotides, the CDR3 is TGTGCGAGCAACCCTGCGAACACCGGGGAGCTGTTTTTT.